Each of the 22 T cell receptor beta chains below was sequenced from the same sample in a study of CD8 T cell repertoires and HIV-1 epitope variants. The table came from immunoSEQ multiplex PCR; TCRdb's copy has only in-frame clones and leaves some out. The sample gives under 6,500 clones, 50% to 75% of which show up once; under 55% is in the top ten. No antigens are known for them. The sequencing sample was made of cultured CD8+ T cells derived from PBMCs. The receptors come from a male donor with HIV.

The J gene is TRBJ2-2, the V gene TRBV19, with D perhaps matching TRBD1 or TRBD2 (5 bases each). The CDR3 extends over 13 amino acids. Trimming took 8 bases from V and 3 from J, leaving 10 bases between them. The V gene's germline CDR1 is LNHDA and CDR2 SQIVND (reference sequence). The DNA of the CDR3 is TGTGCCAGTGGGTGGGGGTACACCGGGGAGCTGTTTTTT. This codes for CASGWGYTGELFF.

The chain joins TRBV7-8 to TRBJ2-3; D may be TRBD1 (5 bases). The V end was cut by 6 bases, the J end by 1 base, with 11 bases between. This CDR3 has 14 residues. Germline CDR1 and CDR2: SGHVS and FQNEAQ. CDR3 sequence reads: CASRGRAGTDTQYF. The CDR3 coding sequence is TGTGCCAGCAGAGGCAGGGCTGGCACAGATACGCAGTATTTT.

The CDR3 spells CASKSGGAYEQYF. The CDR3 DNA reads as TGTGCCAGCAAGTCAGGGGGTGCCTACGAGCAGTACTTC. The gene calls are TRBV28 and TRBJ2-7; 7 bases are shared with TRBD1. The CDR3 consists of 13 residues. The junction had 5 bases not matched to a gene; V was cut back by 7 bases and J by 2 bases. Per germline, CDR1 MDHEN and CDR2 SYDVKM.

The rearrangement joins TRBV7-8 to TRBJ2-1; perhaps D is TRBD1 or TRBD2 (5 bases each). The V gene's germline CDR1 is SGHVS and CDR2 FQNEAQ. There are 14 residues in the CDR3. V lost 1 base, J lost 7 bases, and 11 bases lay in between. The CDR3 nucleotides read TGTGCCAGCAGCTTAGAATGGGGGTCAAATGAGCAGTTCTTC. It specifies CASSLEWGSNEQFF. Full variable domain (remainder filled in from reference TRBV7-8 and TRBJ2-1): GAGVSQSPRYKVAKRGQDVALRCDPISGHVSLFWYQQALGQGPEFLTYFQNEAQLDKSGLPSDRFFAERPEGSVSTLKIQRTQQEDSAVYLCASSLEWGSNEQFFGPGTRLTVL.

Sample share makes this clone medium-sized. This rearrangement joins TRBV19 to TRBJ2-1, with D possibly being TRBD2 (6 bases). CDR1 is LNHDA and CDR2 is SQIVND in the germline V gene (reference sequence). Between the trimmed V and J ends, which lost 3 bases and 4 bases, there was a span of 10 bases. The CDR3 covers 14 residues. The CDR3 nucleotides read TGTGCCAGTAGTATGTCGGGACTTTACAATGAGCAGTTCTTC. Protein sequence: CASSMSGLYNEQFF.

The chain carries TRBV28 and TRBJ2-1; D perhaps matches TRBD2 (5 bases). Germline assignment: CDR1 MDHEN and CDR2 SYDVKM. Deletions cut 6 bases from V and 1 base from J, with 13 bases between. CDR3 length: 15 amino acids. Written as DNA, the CDR3 is TGTGCCAGCAGGCCGGGGATTCCGTCCTACAATGAGCAGTTCTTC. Its translation: CASRPGIPSYNEQFF.

J is TRBJ2-7 and V is TRBV7-2; D may be TRBD2 (6 bases). The germline gives CDR1 SGHTA, CDR2 FQGNSA. With 3 bases removed from V and 4 bases from J, the gap between germline ends came to 19 bases. The CDR3 spans 16 residues. The CDR3 spells CASSFTSRGSTYEQYF. The CDR3 DNA is TGTGCCAGCAGCTTTACTTCCCGGGGGAGTACGTACGAGCAGTACTTC.

This clone showed up just a few times. The genes are TRBV7-9 and TRBJ2-1; 7 bases fit TRBD2. Germline lookup yields CDR1 SEHNR and CDR2 FQNEAQ (reference sequence). V was clipped by 3 bases and J by 4 bases; unmatched bases: 3. This CDR3 is built from 14 residues. The CDR3 DNA follows: TGTGCCAGCAGCTTCGCGGGGGAGTACAATGAGCAGTTCTTC. Encoded protein: CASSFAGEYNEQFF.

The rearrangement joins TRBV7-9 to TRBJ1-2; D gene uncertain. V was pared by 2 bases and J by 8 bases, with 12 bases between. Germline CDR1 is SEHNR and CDR2 is FQNEAQ (reference sequence). The CDR3 extends over 13 amino acids. Written as DNA, the CDR3 is TGTGCCAGCAGCTTATATTCTTCAGAGGGCTACACCTTC. This encodes CASSLYSSEGYTF.

V gene TRBV7-9 combines with J gene TRBJ2-3, with 9 bases fitting TRBD2. Germline V gene sequence: CDR1 SEHNR, CDR2 FQNEAQ (reference sequence). This CDR3 comprises 15 residues. V was clipped by 3 bases and J by 1 base; unmatched bases: 2. The CDR3, as DNA: TGTGCCAGCAGCTTCATAGCGGGGGGCACAGATACGCAGTATTTT. This gives the protein CASSFIAGGTDTQYF.

This clone was counted once. The chain carries TRBV28 and TRBJ2-4; 11 nucleotides agree with TRBD2. This CDR3 is built from 16 residues. Germline V CDR1 and CDR2: MDHEN, SYDVKM. Trimming at V came to 3 bases and at J to 7 bases, leaving 8 bases not matched to a gene. In nucleotides, the CDR3 is TGTGCCAGCAGTTTCCCGACTAGCGGGAATCAGAACATTCAGTACTTC. It translates to CASSFPTSGNQNIQYF.

The chain recombines TRBV7-2 with TRBJ2-3; TRBD2 matches 7 bases. Germline lookup yields CDR1 SGHTA and CDR2 FQGNSA. J lost 2 bases, V lost 8 bases, and 10 bases had no gene match. The CDR3 length is 15 residues. CDR3 region: CASLRDSGSTDTQYF. As DNA, the CDR3 is TGTGCCAGCCTAAGGGATAGCGGGTCCACAGATACGCAGTATTTT.

The V gene is TRBV7-8, the J gene TRBJ1-5; a weak D match, TRBD1 (6 bases). The V gene lost 5 bases and the J gene lost 0 bases, with 11 bases spanning the gap. The CDR3 runs 15 residues. Germline CDR1 and CDR2: SGHVS and FQNEAQ. The CDR3 sequence is CASSPQGYSNQPQHF. As DNA, the CDR3 is TGTGCCAGCAGCCCACAGGGATATAGCAATCAGCCCCAGCATTTT.

The chain carries TRBV7-9 and TRBJ2-7, with no clear D. The CDR3 has 14 amino acids. V was trimmed by 1 base and J by 1 base, leaving 8 bases between them. Germline V gene lookup returns CDR1 SEHNR and CDR2 FQNEAQ (reference sequence). The CDR3 loop reads CASSLGEGSYEQYF. Here the CDR3 DNA reads TGTGCCAGCAGCTTAGGAGAAGGGTCCTACGAGCAGTACTTC.

Comment on this clone: At one of its ends the junction is not consistent with the germline gene, which may arise from a read error. The rearrangement links TRBV10-3 to TRBJ2-7; D is uncertain. From germline, CDR1 is ENHRY and CDR2 SYGVKD. The CDR3 sequence is 14 residues long. The CDR3 region is CATSESLMAYEQYF. The CDR3 bases are TGTGCCACCAGTGAGTCCCTTATGGCCTACGAGCAGTACTTC.

This clone was detected a few times. The J gene is TRBJ1-2, the V gene TRBV5-4; 8 positions agree with TRBD1. The CDR3 consists of 15 residues. J gave up 8 bases and V 3 bases, and 12 bases lay outside the gene matches. Germline lookup yields CDR1 SGHNT and CDR2 YYREEE (reference sequence). This chain's CDR3 is CASSSEQGDPRGYTF. In DNA, the CDR3 is TGTGCCAGCAGCTCGGAACAGGGGGACCCTAGAGGCTACACCTTC.

This clone occurred a few times. The V gene is TRBV7-9, the J gene TRBJ1-1; tentatively, D is TRBD1 (5 bases). The CDR3 contains 16 residues. Germline CDR1 is SEHNR and CDR2 is FQNEAQ (reference sequence). Trimming cost V 5 bases and J 1 base, with 17 bases left between them. The CDR3 bases are TGTGCCAGCAGCCGGGTCCTTGGGGGACCGAACACTGAAGCTTTCTTT. It is translated as CASSRVLGGPNTEAFF.

This clone was seen only once. The chain employs TRBV27 and TRBJ2-6; a weak D match, TRBD2 (5 bases). Trimming removed 6 bases at V and 2 bases at J, with 14 bases between. Per germline, CDR1 MNHEY and CDR2 SMNVEV (reference sequence). CDR3 length equals 16 residues. The CDR3 DNA sequence: TGTGCCAGCAGGCCGTCCCCAGCGGCTGGGGCCAACGTCCTGACTTTC. Its protein is CASRPSPAAGANVLTF.

This clone was observed a handful of times. The chain recombines TRBV28 with TRBJ1-5; TRBD1 matches at 10 bases. J gave up 4 bases and V 5 bases, and 5 bases lay outside the gene matches. Per the germline V gene, CDR1 is MDHEN and CDR2 is SYDVKM. The CDR3 covers 15 residues. CDR3 protein: CASSLTGGSNQPQHF. DNA of the CDR3: TGTGCCAGCAGTCTGACAGGGGGCAGTAATCAGCCCCAGCATTTT.

This sequence joins TRBV2 and TRBJ2-1; TRBD2 matches at 13 bases. The CDR3 spans 15 residues. Germline assignment: CDR1 SNHLY and CDR2 FYNNEI. V lost 6 bases, J lost 12 bases, and 11 bases stayed unmatched. The CDR3: CASRQLAGGPSGQFF. DNA of the CDR3: TGTGCCAGCAGACAACTAGCGGGAGGGCCGTCAGGGCAGTTCTTC.

The CDR3 reads CASSLGGGQGATGYTF. CDR3 bases: TGTGCCAGCAGCTTAGGCGGGGGACAGGGGGCGACGGGCTACACCTTC. The V gene is TRBV13, the J gene TRBJ1-2; the match to TRBD1 covers 12 bases. The length of the CDR3 is 16 residues. Germline CDR1 PRHDT, CDR2 FYEKMQ (reference sequence). After removal of 0 bases from V and 8 bases from J, the junction contained 7 bases not matched to a gene. The full variable domain, with the rest looked up from reference TRBV13 and TRBJ1-2, is AAGVIQSPRHLIKEKRETATLKCYPIPRHDTVYWYQQGPGQDPQFLISFYEKMQSDKGSIPDRFSAQQFSDYHSELNMSSLELGDSALYFCASSLGGGQGATGYTFGSGTRLTVV.

J is TRBJ1-6 and V is TRBV9; no definite D call. In germline, CDR1 is SGDLS, CDR2 YYNGEE. This CDR3 is built from 14 residues. The V end lost 2 bases, the J end lost 1 base, and 4 bases lay between the germline ends. The CDR3 nucleotides are TGTGCCAGCAGCGTTGGTTCCTATAATTCACCCCTCCACTTT. This codes for CASSVGSYNSPLHF. Combining the CDR3 with reference TRBV9 and TRBJ1-6 gives the whole variable domain DSGVTQTPKHLITATGQRVTLRCSPRSGDLSVYWYQQSLDQGLQFLIQYYNGEERAKGNILERFSAQQFPDLHSELNLSSLELGDSALYFCASSVGSYNSPLHFGNGTRLTVT.